Below, 27 T cell receptor beta chains from the same sample are listed, as sequenced in a study of CD8 T cells in ankylosing spondylitis (dated by TCRdb to about 2017). Study-level results and caveats: A TCR beta motif of several highly homologous amino acid variants appeared characteristic of blood from ankylosing spondylitis patients.

The library was produced with 5' RACE. Reads for this sample came from an Illumina HiSeq 2500. TCRdb ran its own pipeline on the public reads, namely fastp trimming at Q25 and MiXCR clone calling, and kept in-frame beta chains. Rows with a matching CDR3 protein are joined into one entry that keeps the most common DNA and genes. The table for this sample lists some 700,000 distinct CDR3 sequences; roughly 19% of them were counted only once. The ten largest clones represent around a fifth of the sample. These TCRs' antigens remain unknown. Sequences were obtained from blood, either unsorted or a sorted T cell fraction (not recorded which). The receptors here all came from a male donor with ankylosing spondylitis.

This clonotype was detected only a few times. The V and J genes are TRBV29-1 and TRBJ2-1, with D perhaps TRBD2 (6 bases). The CDR3 has 15 amino acids. The germline V and J ends were trimmed by 7 bases and 4 bases, with 20 bases remaining between them. From germline, CDR1 is SQVTM and CDR2 ANQGSEA. The CDR3 region is CSAQRGSGGYNEQFF. CDR3 nucleotide sequence: TGCAGCGCCCAACGGGGTAGCGGAGGATACAATGAGCAGTTCTTC.

V usage is TRBV7-9 and J usage is TRBJ2-7; 11 bases align to TRBD2. The CDR3 is 15 amino acids. Germline trimming cut 3 bases from V and 6 bases from J; bases unmatched to any gene: 7. Germline V gene data show CDR1 as SEHNR and CDR2 as FQNEAQ (reference sequence). CDR3 DNA sequence: TGTGCCAGCAGCTTGGGGACTAGCGGTGGGGGCGAGCAGTACTTC. Amino acid sequence: CASSLGTSGGGEQYF. Complete variable domain (other parts from reference TRBV7-9 and TRBJ2-7): DTGVSQNPRHKITKRGQNVTFRCDPISEHNRLYWYRQTLGQGPEFLTYFQNEAQLEKSRLLSDRFSAERPKGSFSTLEIQRTEQGDSAMYLCASSLGTSGGGEQYFGPGTRLTVT.

This chain connects TRBV3-1 to TRBJ2-1, with 9 bases fitting TRBD1. CDR1 and CDR2 from the germline V gene are LGHDT and YNNKEL (reference sequence). The V gene end was trimmed by 4 bases and the J gene end by 9 bases; junction bases not matched to a gene: 4. The CDR3 spans 13 residues. In DNA form, the CDR3 reads TGTGCCAGCAGCCCCTGGACAGGGGCTGAGCAGTTCTTC. Protein product: CASSPWTGAEQFF.

The genes are TRBV5-4 and TRBJ1-2; possibly TRBD1 for D (6 bases). This CDR3 contains 14 residues. Germline V gene lookup returns CDR1 SGHNT and CDR2 YYREEE (reference sequence). The V and J ends lost 4 bases and 4 bases respectively, with 14 bases between them. CDR3 sequence reads: CASSPRDTGYGYTF. DNA of the CDR3: TGTGCCAGCAGCCCGAGGGACACCGGCTATGGCTACACCTTC.

The chain combines TRBV14 with TRBJ2-6, with 8 bases matching TRBD1. The V segment lost 3 bases and the J segment 4 bases; nucleotides outside the gene matches: 2. CDR1 is SGHDN and CDR2 is FVKESK in the germline V gene. The CDR3 runs 15 residues. The chain's CDR3 is CASSHRGLGANVLTF. DNA for the CDR3: TGTGCCAGCAGCCACAGGGGGCTAGGGGCCAACGTCCTGACTTTC.

The chain joins TRBV7-9 to TRBJ2-7; possible D gene TRBD2, 7 bases. CDR1 is SEHNR and CDR2 is FQNEAQ in the germline V gene (reference sequence). The CDR3 consists of 14 residues. V lost 7 bases and J 4 bases, leaving 17 bases between the germline ends. In DNA, the CDR3 is TGTGCCAGCAACACAGGGAGGGGGGAGTACGAGCAGTACTTC. Amino acid sequence: CASNTGRGEYEQYF.

The CDR3 DNA reads TGTGCCACCAGTGATGCCCCGGGACTAGCGGGCGGAAGGGATGAGCAGTTCTTC. Residues: CATSDAPGLAGGRDEQFF. The chain carries TRBV24-1 and TRBJ2-1, with 12 nucleotides matching TRBD2. The J segment lost 8 bases and the V segment lost 3 bases, leaving 13 bases of the junction unmatched. Germline loops: CDR1 KGHDR, CDR2 SFDVKD. This CDR3 has 18 residues.

The CDR3: CASSAFNEKLFF. CDR3 DNA: TGTGCCAGTAGTGCCTTTAATGAAAAACTGTTTTTT. The V and J genes are TRBV19 and TRBJ1-4; no clear D. From germline, CDR1 is LNHDA and CDR2 SQIVND (reference sequence). CDR3 length: 12 amino acids. The V end lost 5 bases, the J end lost 4 bases, and 5 bases lay between the germline ends.

The rearrangement uses TRBV7-2 and TRBJ1-1, with 7 nucleotides matching TRBD1. The V segment lost 0 bases and the J segment 1 base; nucleotides outside the gene matches: 5. The CDR3 totals 16 residues. Germline V gene sequence: CDR1 SGHTA, CDR2 FQGNSA. CDR3 amino acids: CASSLARQGSNTEAFF. The CDR3 DNA reads TGTGCCAGCAGCTTAGCGAGACAGGGTTCGAACACTGAAGCTTTCTTT.

This clonotype was counted at least ten times. J is TRBJ2-5 and V is TRBV27, with TRBD1 matching over 12 bases. The CDR3 is made up of 15 amino acids. Germline V gives CDR1 MNHEY, CDR2 SMNVEV (reference sequence). V lost 5 bases to trimming and J lost 4 bases; unmatched junction nucleotides: 5. The CDR3 nucleotides read TGTGCCAGCAGTACGGGACAGGGGGCTAGAGAGACCCAGTACTTC. Translation gives CASSTGQGARETQYF.

The chain joins TRBV4-2 to TRBJ1-5; D is unresolved. With 0 bases removed from V and 10 bases from J, the gap between germline ends came to 13 bases. CDR1 is LGHNA, CDR2 YNFKEQ, per germline. The CDR3 runs to 14 residues. CDR3 sequence (DNA): TGTGCCAGCAGCCAAGATACATCGAAGCCACCCCAGCATTTT. It is translated as CASSQDTSKPPQHF.

This clonotype occurred a few times. The V gene is TRBV12-5, the J gene TRBJ2-2; 14 nucleotides agree with TRBD2. Germline assignment: CDR1 LGHNT and CDR2 FRNRAP. This CDR3 comprises 15 residues. Trimming took 5 bases from V and 7 from J; bases not matched to a gene: 3. As DNA, the CDR3 is TGTGCTAGTGGTCCGGGACTAGCGGGGGTCGGGGAGCTGTTTTTT. The encoded protein is CASGPGLAGVGELFF.

This clonotype showed up just a few times. This chain uses TRBV27 with TRBJ2-5, with 7 bases fitting TRBD1. Germline CDR1 and CDR2: MNHEY and SMNVEV (reference sequence). Trimming cost V 5 bases and J 12 bases; bases outside gene matches: 12. This CDR3 region has 13 residues. CDR3 in amino acids: CASSTRTGHQEYF. The CDR3 DNA is TGTGCCAGCAGTACCCGGACAGGACACCAAGAGTACTTC.

The rearrangement links TRBV6-1 to TRBJ2-1; 15 bases match TRBD2. The CDR3 is 15 amino acids. Germline trimming cut 6 bases from V and 8 bases from J; bases unmatched to any gene: 5. Per germline, CDR1 MNHNS and CDR2 SASEGT. CDR3 in amino acids: CASSKGLAGGHEQFF. CDR3 coding DNA: TGTGCCAGCAGCAAGGGACTAGCGGGAGGCCATGAGCAGTTCTTC.

This clonotype showed up just a few times. The chain has TRBV9 and TRBJ1-6, with D perhaps matching TRBD1 (5 bases). The CDR3 length is 15 residues. CDR1 and CDR2 (germline): SGDLS, YYNGEE. V was cut by 4 bases and J by 10 bases, with 18 bases left in between. The CDR3, as DNA: TGTGCCAGCAGCCCCATGGCCAGGGCCAACTCACCCCTCCACTTT. Its translation is CASSPMARANSPLHF.

This chain joins TRBV9 and TRBJ2-1; D perhaps matches TRBD2 (6 bases). The V gene lost 0 bases and the J gene lost 4 bases, with 14 bases spanning the gap. Germline V lookup: CDR1 SGDLS, CDR2 YYNGEE. CDR3 size: 16 residues. The CDR3 loop is CASSVGRWGDYNEQFF. The CDR3 DNA follows: TGTGCCAGCAGCGTAGGGCGGTGGGGGGATTACAATGAGCAGTTCTTC. Drawing the rest from reference TRBV9 and TRBJ2-1, the complete variable domain is DSGVTQTPKHLITATGQRVTLRCSPRSGDLSVYWYQQSLDQGLQFLIQYYNGEERAKGNILERFSAQQFPDLHSELNLSSLELGDSALYFCASSVGRWGDYNEQFFGPGTRLTVL.

This chain uses TRBV12-3 or TRBV12-4 with TRBJ1-4; D remains unclear. V was trimmed by 6 bases and J by 5 bases, leaving 16 bases between them. CDR3 length: 15 residues. The CDR3 is CASRDFKAQNEKLFF. The DNA of the CDR3 is TGTGCCAGCAGGGACTTCAAGGCCCAAAATGAAAAACTGTTTTTT.

This clonotype has a handful of counts. The rearrangement uses TRBV29-1 and TRBJ1-1; D unresolved. The V and J ends lost 2 bases and 1 base respectively, with 5 bases between them. The CDR3 consists of 12 residues. Germline V gene data show CDR1 as SQVTM and CDR2 as ANQGSEA. The DNA for the CDR3 is TGCAGCGTTGAACGGCAGAACACTGAAGCTTTCTTT. Encoded protein: CSVERQNTEAFF.

The rearrangement links TRBV25-1 to TRBJ2-7, with 7 bases identical to TRBD1. V lost 10 bases to trimming and J lost 2 bases; unmatched junction nucleotides: 8. The germline gives CDR1 MGHDK, CDR2 SYGVNS. The CDR3 consists of 13 residues. The CDR3 here is CATWGQRAYEQYF. CDR3 nucleotide sequence: TGTGCCACCTGGGGACAGAGAGCCTACGAGCAGTACTTC.

V usage is TRBV27 and J usage is TRBJ1-1, with D uncertain. Germline CDR1 MNHEY, CDR2 SMNVEV (reference sequence). The CDR3 contains 11 residues. V was shortened by 7 bases and J by 0 bases, with 3 bases between the two germline ends. The chain's CDR3 is CASKVNTEAFF. CDR3 coding DNA: TGTGCCAGCAAGGTGAACACTGAAGCTTTCTTT.

In its sample, this clonotype was seen a few times. The chain couples TRBV2 to TRBJ1-1; D uncertain. The CDR3 has 14 residues. Trimming left V 7 bases short and J 0 bases short, with 12 bases between. CDR1 is SNHLY and CDR2 is FYNNEI in the germline V gene. DNA of the CDR3: TGTGCCAGCACGCCGGATACTTTGAACACTGAAGCTTTCTTT. This codes for CASTPDTLNTEAFF.

Concerning this clonotype: At one end, the junction sequence differs from germline, possibly due to a read error. The rearrangement uses TRBV12-3 or TRBV12-4 and TRBJ1-3; TRBD1 matches 12 bases. This CDR3 is built from 16 residues. The CDR3 DNA sequence: TGTGCCAGCAGTCTCGGGACAGGGGGCACTGGAAACACCATGTATTTT. Its translation is CASSLGTGGTGNTMYF.

This clonotype was observed a few times. The chain employs TRBV7-2 and TRBJ1-1, with no clear D. This CDR3 is built from 15 residues. Trimming removed 2 bases from V and 3 bases from J, with 13 bases in between. Germline V gene lookup returns CDR1 SGHTA and CDR2 FQGNSA. DNA of the CDR3: TGTGCCAGCAGCTTATTGGGCGTATCCTACACTGAAGCTTTCTTT. It yields the protein CASSLLGVSYTEAFF.

In its sample, this clonotype was seen a few times. The V gene is TRBV7-3, the J gene TRBJ2-7; no clear D. The CDR3 contains 12 residues. V lost 11 bases and J 6 bases, leaving 17 bases between the germline ends. Germline V lookup: CDR1 SGHTA, CDR2 FQGTGA. The CDR3 sequence is CALPVGRCEQYF. The CDR3 nucleotides are TGTGCCCTCCCCGTGGGTAGGTGCGAGCAGTACTTC.

The V gene is TRBV27, the J gene TRBJ2-1, with D hard to call. Per the germline V gene, CDR1 is MNHEY and CDR2 is SMNVEV (reference sequence). Trimming took off 8 bases at V and 0 bases at J, with 14 bases between the two ends. The CDR3 extends over 15 amino acids. CDR3 coding DNA: TGTGCCAGCTCGGGTTCCTTGAGCTCCTACAATGAGCAGTTCTTC. This encodes CASSGSLSSYNEQFF.

This clonotype was found a few times. This chain links TRBV6-5 with TRBJ1-1; 9 bases line up with TRBD1. From germline, CDR1 is MNHEY and CDR2 SVGAGI. CDR3 length: 15 amino acids. J was trimmed by 1 base and V by 2 bases; bases with no gene match: 2. The CDR3: CASSYGTGRNTEAFF. In nucleotides, the CDR3 is TGTGCCAGCAGTTACGGGACAGGGCGGAACACTGAAGCTTTCTTT.

This clonotype was seen ten or more times. The chain uses TRBV28 and TRBJ2-7; TRBD2 agrees at 9 bases. The germline V gene has CDR1 MDHEN and CDR2 SYDVKM. The CDR3 runs to 17 residues. V lost 2 bases and J lost 4; bases outside the gene matches: 12. The CDR3 reads CASSLGTSRFPSYEQYF. The CDR3 nucleotides read TGTGCCAGCAGTTTAGGGACTAGCAGATTTCCGTCATACGAGCAGTACTTC.